The present T cell receptor beta chain was sequenced within a study of T cell clonality in common variable immunodeficiency. This clone came up many times. What it binds is unknown. The read stops 3 residues short of the end of the CDR3; the missing end is completed from the germline J gene. Control and CVID samples contributed equal amounts of genomic DNA. Generated by immunoSEQ multiplex PCR, the TCRdb table keeps only in-frame clones and is missing some. The profile covers approximately 35,000 clones, none occurring a single time. CVID subjects were about 14 female and some 28 male, aged 9 to 64. Both groups were predominantly of Caucasian heritage. Heparinized whole blood, roughly 5 to 8 ml, came from each donor. Germline-derived CDR1 and CDR2 are LGHNA and YNFKEQ. The CDR3 totals 14 residues. The germline V and J ends were trimmed by 4 bases and 8 bases, with 15 bases remaining between them. Overall study results and limits: Common variable immunodeficiency TCR beta sequences reportedly had fewer deletions and N-nucleotide insertions.

The source is a human donor with common variable immunodeficiency. V and J are TRBV4-2 and TRBJ2-1; D is undetermined. The sequencing sample was made of peripheral blood mononuclear cells. The CDR3: CASSLSGPADEQFF. The DNA read from the CDR3 is TGTGCCAGCAGCCTGTCGGGTCCTGCGGATGAG.